One and the same sample provided the 26 T cell receptor beta chains below, sequenced in a study of blood T cells in healthy people across ages (dated by TCRdb to 2014 to 2015). Libraries were constructed by 5' RACE. These reads were obtained on an Illumina HiSeq 2500. A second PCR of roughly 7 to 11 cycles was performed with a sample-barcoded 5' primer and a J-beta primer mix. TCRdb reprocessed the public reads (quality trimming at Q25 with fastp, clone calling with MiXCR) and kept in-frame beta chains. Each CDR3 protein appears once, grouped with its most common genes and DNA. This sample gives approximately 800,000 distinct CDR3 sequences in total; 62% of them show up just once. The ten biggest clones cover about 30% of the sample. Sequencing was carried out using blood. Receptors originate from a man aged 25-40 years in good health.

The J gene is TRBJ2-5, the V gene TRBV9; 7 nucleotides agree with TRBD1. The germline gives CDR1 SGDLS, CDR2 YYNGEE. The CDR3 is 14 amino acids. With V trimmed by 3 bases and J by 4 bases, 6 bases remained unmatched. For the CDR3, the DNA is TGTGCCAGCAGCGAGACAGGGTTGGGAGAGACCCAGTACTTC. It yields the protein CASSETGLGETQYF. Complete variable domain (other parts from reference TRBV9 and TRBJ2-5): DSGVTQTPKHLITATGQRVTLRCSPRSGDLSVYWYQQSLDQGLQFLIQYYNGEERAKGNILERFSAQQFPDLHSELNLSSLELGDSALYFCASSETGLGETQYFGPGTRLLVL.

The CDR3 is CAISESIDTQYF. CDR3 coding DNA: TGTGCCATCAGTGAGTCAATAGATACGCAGTATTTT. The rearrangement links TRBV10-3 to TRBJ2-3; D remains ambiguous. Trimming shortened V by 0 bases and J by 5 bases, and 3 bases separated the two germline ends. Germline V gives CDR1 ENHRY, CDR2 SYGVKD. The CDR3 is 12 residues long.

The V and J genes are TRBV4-2 and TRBJ2-1, with TRBD2 as a possible D gene (5 bases). The V gene lost 0 bases and the J gene lost 7 bases, with 22 bases spanning the gap. This CDR3 spans 18 amino acids. The V gene's germline CDR1 is LGHNA and CDR2 YNFKEQ. This CDR3 is CASSQDDASWSATNEQFF. The CDR3 DNA is TGTGCCAGCAGCCAAGATGATGCTAGCTGGTCGGCTACGAATGAGCAGTTCTTC.

The CDR3 loop is CASTSTGYEQYF. The CDR3 coding sequence is TGTGCCAGCACCTCGACTGGCTACGAGCAGTACTTC. The chain joins TRBV7-9 to TRBJ2-7; D gene unclear. CDR1 is SEHNR and CDR2 is FQNEAQ in the germline V gene (reference sequence). V was cut by 7 bases and J by 3 bases, with 10 bases left in between. The CDR3 runs 12 residues.

This rearrangement joins TRBV5-1 to TRBJ2-1; D is tentatively TRBD1 or TRBD2 (5 bases each). This CDR3 contains 17 residues. The V gene lost 2 bases and the J gene lost 5 bases, with 20 bases spanning the gap. Germline V gene lookup returns CDR1 SGHRS and CDR2 YFSETQ. Here the CDR3 reads CASSFRGAAWTDNEQFF. The CDR3 region has the DNA TGCGCCAGCAGCTTTAGAGGGGCGGCTTGGACGGACAATGAGCAGTTCTTC.

The V and J genes are TRBV7-8 and TRBJ2-1; the match to TRBD2 covers 7 bases. The CDR3 is made up of 15 amino acids. The V gene's germline CDR1 is SGHVS and CDR2 FQNEAQ. J was trimmed by 8 bases and V by 7 bases; bases with no gene match: 14. CDR3 nucleotide sequence: TGTGCCAGCACCCAATGGGAGGGTACCCACGATGAGCAGTTCTTC. The encoded protein is CASTQWEGTHDEQFF.

The J gene is TRBJ2-5, the V gene TRBV20-1; D is unresolved. The ends were cut back, 0 bases at V and 2 bases at J, with 10 bases in the middle. Looked up from germline, CDR1 is DFQATT and CDR2 is SNEGSKA (reference sequence). This CDR3 has 14 residues. The CDR3 region is CSARDIVLQETQYF. CDR3 sequence (DNA): TGCAGTGCTAGAGATATCGTTTTACAAGAGACCCAGTACTTC.

Of note for this clonotype: One end of the junction does not line up with germline, which may come from a read error. The chain recombines TRBV6-2 or TRBV6-3 with TRBJ1-5; perhaps TRBD1 as D (5 bases). Germline V gives CDR1 MNHEY, CDR2 SVGEGT. This CDR3 contains 15 residues. CDR3 sequence (DNA): TGTGCCAGCAGTACACCCGGGACTCTGGGGCAGCCCCTGCATTTT. It yields the protein CASSTPGTLGQPLHF.

The V and J genes are TRBV7-8 and TRBJ2-1; D perhaps matches TRBD2 (7 bases). Germline CDR1 is SGHVS and CDR2 is FQNEAQ. V lost 0 bases, J lost 3 bases, and 24 bases lay in between. This CDR3 has 20 amino acids. The CDR3 sequence: CASSLADYNGGPIFYNEQFF. DNA of the CDR3: TGTGCCAGCAGCTTAGCGGACTACAACGGGGGGCCGATTTTCTACAATGAGCAGTTCTTC.

The rearrangement links TRBV3-1 to TRBJ2-7; weak D call: TRBD1 (6 bases). The CDR3 extends over 13 amino acids. V lost 9 bases and J lost 7, with 19 bases in between. Germline lookup yields CDR1 LGHDT and CDR2 YNNKEL (reference sequence). The CDR3 nucleotides read TGTGCCAGTCAACAGGGAACCCTACGGGAGCAGTACTTC. Protein product: CASQQGTLREQYF.

Written as DNA, the CDR3 is TGCGCCAGCAGCCAAGATCTGGTCGGTATTCAGCCCCAGCATTTT. Translated, it gives CASSQDLVGIQPQHF. The chain recombines TRBV4-3 with TRBJ1-5; D gene uncertain. The CDR3 loop spans 15 amino acids. The germline V gene has CDR1 LGHNA and CDR2 YSLEER. Trimming stripped 0 bases from V and 6 bases from J, with 12 bases between.

V gene TRBV15 combines with J gene TRBJ2-3; D not resolved. CDR3 size: 13 residues. CDR1 is LNHNV, CDR2 YYDKDF, per germline (reference sequence). Trimming took 3 bases from V and 2 from J, leaving 6 bases between them. The CDR3 DNA sequence: TGTGCCACCAGCAGTGGGATCACAGATACGCAGTATTTT. This sequence encodes CATSSGITDTQYF.

Notes on this clonotype: Possible read error: a much larger clone is one base away. The rearrangement joins TRBV5-1 to TRBJ2-7, with TRBD1 as a possible D gene (5 bases). CDR3 size: 13 residues. The germline V gene encodes CDR1 SGHRS and CDR2 YFSETQ. Trimming pared 4 bases from V and 5 bases from J, leaving 13 bases between. CDR3 sequence (DNA): TGCGCCAGCAGCGATCTTCCAGGGAACGAGCAGTACTTC. Amino acid sequence: CASSDLPGNEQYF.

This clonotype showed up just a few times. The chain links TRBV3-1 to TRBJ2-1; D unclear. Looked up from germline, CDR1 is LGHDT and CDR2 is YNNKEL (reference sequence). Trimming cost V 0 bases and J 9 bases, with 12 bases left between them. This CDR3 is 14 amino acids long. The CDR3 protein is CASSQESRPGEQFF. CDR3 DNA: TGTGCCAGCAGCCAAGAATCGCGTCCTGGTGAGCAGTTCTTC.

In this sample, this clonotype turned up once. The chain combines TRBV6-1 with TRBJ1-6; weak D call: TRBD1 (6 bases). The CDR3 sequence is 13 residues long. V was cut by 6 bases and J by 9 bases, with 12 bases left in between. CDR1 is MNHNS and CDR2 is SASEGT in the germline V gene. The CDR3 DNA is TGTGCCAGCAGCATAGAAGGGGGTTCACCCCTCCACTTT. This translates into CASSIEGGSPLHF.

The chain combines TRBV20-1 with TRBJ1-5; the D gene is possibly TRBD1 (6 bases). This CDR3 has 16 residues. Germline-derived CDR1 and CDR2 are DFQATT and SNEGSKA (reference sequence). V dropped 2 bases and J dropped 5 bases, with 19 bases sitting between them. The CDR3 region is CSARNHPDRPYQPQHF. The DNA of the CDR3 is TGCAGTGCTAGAAATCACCCCGACAGGCCCTATCAGCCCCAGCATTTT.

This clonotype was counted ten times or more. One junction end does not reproduce the germline sequence, and a read error may be involved. The genes are TRBV12-3 or TRBV12-4 and TRBJ2-1; D gene ambiguous. The CDR3 spans 11 residues. The CDR3 is CASSLVQEQFF. The CDR3 coding sequence is TGTGCCAGCAGCTTAGTTCAGGAGCAGTTCTTC.

J is TRBJ1-6 and V is TRBV9; 7 bases are shared with TRBD1. Germline V gene lookup returns CDR1 SGDLS and CDR2 YYNGEE. Trimming cost V 4 bases and J 6 bases; bases outside gene matches: 7. The CDR3 is 15 amino acids. CDR3 in amino acids: CASSLGQESNSPLHF. The CDR3 DNA reads as TGTGCCAGCAGCCTCGGACAGGAGAGTAATTCACCCCTCCACTTT.

This chain's CDR3 is CAISANTDTQYF. The CDR3 coding sequence is TGTGCCATCAGTGCCAACACAGATACGCAGTATTTT. The J gene is TRBJ2-3, the V gene TRBV10-3, with D unclear. The V gene lost 4 bases and the J gene lost 2 bases, with 4 bases spanning the gap. The length of the CDR3 is 12 residues. The germline V gene has CDR1 ENHRY and CDR2 SYGVKD.

V usage is TRBV6-1 and J usage is TRBJ2-7; D may correspond to TRBD1 or TRBD2 (5 bases each). There are 14 residues in the CDR3. The V gene lost 6 bases and the J gene lost 0 bases, with 12 bases spanning the gap. In germline, CDR1 is MNHNS, CDR2 SASEGT. The CDR3 DNA reads TGTGCCAGCAGAACGGGACCGAGCTCCTACGAGCAGTACTTC. This encodes CASRTGPSSYEQYF.

The V gene is TRBV24-1, the J gene TRBJ2-5; a weak D match, TRBD1 (6 bases). CDR3 length equals 15 residues. The V gene's germline CDR1 is KGHDR and CDR2 SFDVKD. Between the trimmed V and J ends, which lost 3 bases and 4 bases, there was a span of 14 bases. CDR3 DNA sequence: TGTGCCACCAGTGATCATGAGGGGGTTGGAGAGACCCAGTACTTC. Its translation is CATSDHEGVGETQYF.

V is TRBV4-2 and J is TRBJ2-5; 8 bases agree with TRBD2. CDR1 is LGHNA, CDR2 YNFKEQ, per germline. The CDR3 extends over 16 amino acids. Germline trimming cut 0 bases from V and 3 bases from J; bases unmatched to any gene: 6. The CDR3 DNA reads as TGTGCCAGCAGCCAAGATATAGCGGGGTTAGAAGAGACCCAGTACTTC. Translation: CASSQDIAGLEETQYF.

Concerning this clonotype itself: Since no conserved phenylalanine or tryptophan closes the CDR3, a read error is the likely cause. The genes are TRBV12-3 or TRBV12-4 and TRBJ1-2, with 9 bases identical to TRBD1. CDR3 length equals 15 residues. The CDR3 bases are TGTGCCGGCAGTTCTTCCGGGACAGGGCTCTATGGCTACACCTCC. It is translated as CAGSSSGTGLYGYTS.

This chain uses TRBV27 with TRBJ2-3; possibly TRBD1 for D (8 bases). This CDR3 is built from 13 residues. Trimming cost V 10 bases and J 5 bases, with 16 bases left between them. Germline lookup yields CDR1 MNHEY and CDR2 SMNVEV (reference sequence). The CDR3: CATSTGGEDTQYF. CDR3 bases: TGTGCCACCAGCACAGGGGGGGAAGATACGCAGTATTTT.

The chain carries TRBV7-9 and TRBJ2-7; 11 nucleotides line up with TRBD2. The J call could be wrong; TRBJ2-1 is a better fit for the DNA end. The CDR3 consists of 17 residues. CDR1 and CDR2 from the germline V gene are SEHNR and FQNEAQ (reference sequence). DNA of the CDR3: TGTGCCAGCAGCTTACCAGACGGGACTAGCGGAAACAATGAGCAGTTCTTC. Amino acids: CASSLPDGTSGNNEQFF.

As for this clonotype: Its ends do not fully match the called genes, so a read error is possible. V gene TRBV5-6 combines with J gene TRBJ2-3; 9 bases map to TRBD2. The CDR3 has 16 residues. Germline V gene data show CDR1 as SGHDT and CDR2 as YYEEEE. CDR3 in amino acids: CVSSSRPSGVGDTQYF. For the CDR3, the DNA is TGTGTCAGCAGCTCCCGGCCTAGCGGGGTCGGAGATACGCAGTATTTT.